Given below is one T cell receptor (beta chain) in context. What antigen it recognizes has not been identified. No base qualities exist here, and no much larger clone lies one base off it. One collaborating source in Seattle enrolled patients during active infection and followed them longitudinally through the course of disease. Whole blood was collected in K2EDTA tubes by collaborating institutions according to the institutions' own protocols. For TCRbeta analysis, collaborators shipped samples in one of three forms: frozen whole blood, isolated PBMCs, or DNA extracted from either of those sample types. These data are taken from a study of blood T cell repertoires in COVID-19 (dated by TCRdb to the early 2020s). Background for the entire study: Samples covering the acute and convalescent phases of COVID-19 were provided by collaborators in the United States, Italy and Spain. Nearly every sample came with metadata listing a de-identified subject ID, COVID-19 status, age in years and sex. A freely available public database, intended as a resource for researchers studying the immune response to SARS-CoV-2, is where the repertoires were released. Where HLA class I and class II types were available, the types were taken from metadata supplied by the sample provider, not from assay-based typing. The dataset comprised deeply sampled blood TCRbeta repertoires from subjects exposed to, actively infected with, or recovered from COVID-19. Samples came from the ongoing ImmuneRACE study (first 160 participants) plus 1,254 subjects from 6 global collaborators. The prospective study material was composed of cDNA or gDNA derived from T cells, B-cell-depleted T cells, or PBMCs. The research as a whole found: Clinical and demographic metadata were provided uncurated, with the amount varying by source and participant.

TCRbeta CDR3 regions were amplified from genomic DNA by means of the immunoSEQ Assay, a bias-controlled multiplex PCR. The published analysis was carried out like this. The number of nucleated cells in each sample was estimated from the amplification of reference gene primers within the assay. To quantify the absolute abundance of each unique TCRbeta CDR3 rearrangement, sequence reads were collapsed and filtered. For each sample, productive Simpson clonality was calculated by taking the square root of Simpson's diversity index across productive rearrangements. TCRdb obtained this table from immuneACCESS and retained in-frame rearrangements with V and J assigned. These tables miss some clones; where compared with another copy, unresolved V genes account for less than half of the shortfall, and the remainder is unexplained. The DNA was the basis for D and trimming; V, J and clone size are from that table. In all, the sample holds about 62,000 clones, and approximately 92% of those were seen once. 15% to 20% of the sample is in the top ten clones.

Sequenced: peripheral blood. The receptor was derived from a woman aged 55-70 years with COVID-19, enrolled during active disease.

The CDR3 region has the sequence CASRRGTGGYNEQFF. The DNA sequence is as follows: TGCGCCAGCAGACGGGGCACAGGGGGCTACAATGAGCAGTTCTTC. The chain uses TRBV5-1 and TRBJ2-1, with 8 bases in between that match TRBD1. From the cysteine through the phenylalanine, the CDR3 covers 15 amino acids. Of the read, only the CDR3 DNA is kept; its 45 bases are in frame from base 1. Ends trimmed: V by 5 bases, J by 3 bases; bases unmatched to a gene: 7. For CDR1 and CDR2, the germline V gene lists SGHRS and YFSETQ.